This note documents a single T cell receptor beta chain sequence. Antigen: not known. Every donor was a Caucasian adult from Nashville, Tennessee. This entry belongs to a study of shared clonotypes between healthy human individuals. The wider study: Three plates were used per donor for CD4 naive, three for CD4 memory, two for CD8 naive and one for CD8 memory.

Broader study findings: Sequencing of the sorted subsets was shown by rarefaction to be incomplete despite large depth.

Profiling relied on immunoSEQ multiplex PCR, and the TCRdb table lists in-frame clones only, not all of them. The sample includes 900,000 to 1,200,000 clones, around 78% seen only once; the top ten take more than 0.55%. Trimming at V came to 4 bases and at J to 5 bases, leaving 6 bases not matched to a gene. The CDR3 spans 14 residues. Germline loops: CDR1 SGHRS, CDR2 YFSETQ. Sequencing used memory CD4+ T cells from PBMCs. Indicated subset: CD45RA-negative fraction. The gene calls are TRBV5-1 and TRBJ2-1; TRBD2 matches 7 bases. This clonotype was sampled from a young man in good health. Some clones in this sample may be carry-over from other donors' samples. The CDR3: CASSAWTRNNEQFF. In DNA, the CDR3 is TGCGCCAGCAGCGCCTGGACTAGAAACAATGAGCAGTTCTTC.